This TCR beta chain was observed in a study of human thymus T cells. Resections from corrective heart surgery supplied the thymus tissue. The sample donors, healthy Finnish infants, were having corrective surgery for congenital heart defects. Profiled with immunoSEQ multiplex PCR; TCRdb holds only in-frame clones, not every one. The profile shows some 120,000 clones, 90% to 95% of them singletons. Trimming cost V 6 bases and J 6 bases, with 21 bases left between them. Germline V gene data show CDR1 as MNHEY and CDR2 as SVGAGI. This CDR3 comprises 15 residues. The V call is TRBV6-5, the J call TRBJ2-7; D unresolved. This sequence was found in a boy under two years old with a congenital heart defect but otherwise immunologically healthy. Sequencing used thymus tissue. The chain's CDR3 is CASRCSAGPRIEQYF. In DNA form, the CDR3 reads TGTGCCAGCAGATGCTCAGCCGGGCCCCGAATCGAGCAGTACTTC.